This T cell receptor (beta chain) was sequenced in a study of early T cells in non-severe SARS-CoV-2 infection. The library protocol tagged individual cDNA molecules with unique molecular identifiers. TCRdb redid the calling of the 5' RACE reads with MiXCR, one entry per CDR3 protein. The table records 25,000 to 35,000 distinct CDR3 sequences, roughly 5.9% of them present only once. The ends were cut back, 0 bases at V and 0 bases at J, with 15 bases in the middle. CDR1 MRHNA and CDR2 SNTAGT come from the germline V gene. The CDR3 length is 18 residues. J is TRBJ2-4 and V is TRBV6-4; D gene ambiguous. This sequence was found in an adult who was a healthcare worker with PCR-confirmed SARS-CoV-2 infection or an uninfected control (not recorded which). The sequencing input was whole blood. CDR3 region: CASSDSDRYELAKNIQYF. CDR3 nucleotide sequence: TGTGCCAGCAGTGACTCTGATCGGTATGAGCTAGCCAAAAACATTCAGTACTTC.